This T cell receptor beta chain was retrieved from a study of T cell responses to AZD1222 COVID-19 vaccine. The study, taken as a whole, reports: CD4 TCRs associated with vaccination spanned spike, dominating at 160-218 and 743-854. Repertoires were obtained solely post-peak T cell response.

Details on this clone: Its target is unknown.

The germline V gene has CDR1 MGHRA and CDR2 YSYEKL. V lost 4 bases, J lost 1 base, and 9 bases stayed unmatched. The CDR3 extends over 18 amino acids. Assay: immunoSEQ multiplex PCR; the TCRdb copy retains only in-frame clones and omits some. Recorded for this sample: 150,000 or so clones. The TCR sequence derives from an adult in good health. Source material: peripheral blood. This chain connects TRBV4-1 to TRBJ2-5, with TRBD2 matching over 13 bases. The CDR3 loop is CASSRGLAGALSQETQYF. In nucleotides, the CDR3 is TGCGCCAGCAGCCGAGGACTAGCGGGGGCGCTATCCCAAGAGACCCAGTACTTC.